These 12 T cell receptor beta chains were sequenced from one sample in a study of OX40 agonist ivuxolimab in advanced cancers. The assay was immunoSEQ multiplex PCR, and TCRdb's table has in-frame clones only and misses some. This sample has roughly 110,000 clones, with 90% found just once. Sample: CD4+ or CD8+ T cells sorted from blood, taken in a trial of the OX40 agonist ivuxolimab. The origin of the receptors is an adult with an advanced solid tumor such as melanoma, head and neck, liver or kidney cancer.

The genes are TRBV18 and TRBJ1-3; the match to TRBD1 covers 7 bases. CDR1 is KGHSH and CDR2 is LQKENI in the germline V gene. The CDR3 is made up of 14 amino acids. V was clipped by 4 bases and J by 0 bases; unmatched bases: 0. The CDR3 loop is CASSQGASGNTIYF. The CDR3 nucleotides are TGTGCCAGCTCACAGGGGGCCTCTGGAAACACCATATATTTT.

The rearrangement uses TRBV7-2 and TRBJ1-3, with TRBD1 as a possible D gene (6 bases). CDR1 SGHTA and CDR2 FQGNSA come from the germline V gene. V was shortened by 5 bases and J by 0 bases, with 14 bases between the two germline ends. The CDR3 sequence is 16 residues long. The CDR3 DNA is TGTGCCAGCAGCATCGGGACACCATTCTCTGGAAACACCATATATTTT. Residues: CASSIGTPFSGNTIYF.

This clone was observed a single time. The chain carries TRBV5-6 and TRBJ1-6, with 7 bases aligning to TRBD1. CDR1 is SGHDT and CDR2 is YYEEEE in the germline V gene. The CDR3 consists of 14 residues. Losses at the gene ends were 3 bases for V and 7 bases for J; bases not matched to a gene: 4. This chain's CDR3 is CASSSSGGNSPLHF. For the CDR3, the DNA is TGTGCCAGCAGCTCTTCAGGGGGGAATTCACCCCTCCACTTT.

The chain links TRBV30 to TRBJ2-5; TRBD1 agrees at 7 bases. With V trimmed by 0 bases and J by 5 bases, 6 bases remained unmatched. Germline values: CDR1 GTSNPN, CDR2 SVGIG (reference sequence). This CDR3 contains 14 residues. CDR3 sequence reads: CAWSVRRGQETQYF. For the CDR3, the DNA is TGTGCCTGGAGTGTACGAAGGGGGCAGGAGACCCAGTACTTC.

V is TRBV28 and J is TRBJ1-3; the D gene is possibly TRBD1 (6 bases). The germline gives CDR1 MDHEN, CDR2 SYDVKM. This CDR3 comprises 16 residues. Deletions cut 5 bases from V and 4 bases from J, with 18 bases between. CDR3 protein: CASSPPGGAWGNTIYF. DNA of the CDR3: TGTGCCAGCAGTCCCCCGGGGGGGGCCTGGGGAAACACCATATATTTT.

V usage is TRBV28 and J usage is TRBJ2-1, with D unclear. Germline loops: CDR1 MDHEN, CDR2 SYDVKM. Trimming took 2 bases from V and 8 from J, leaving 10 bases between them. This CDR3 spans 13 amino acids. CDR3 region: CASSLEGRDEQFF. The CDR3 region has the DNA TGTGCCAGCAGTTTAGAAGGAAGGGATGAGCAGTTCTTC.

The chain has TRBV7-8 and TRBJ1-2; 7 bases match TRBD1. This CDR3 spans 14 amino acids. V was pared by 5 bases and J by 4 bases, with 7 bases of the junction left unmatched. Germline lookup yields CDR1 SGHVS and CDR2 FQNEAQ. CDR3 in amino acids: CASSPRDSSYGYTF. The CDR3 DNA reads as TGTGCCAGCAGCCCCCGGGACAGCTCCTATGGCTACACCTTC.

V usage is TRBV6-5 and J usage is TRBJ2-5; no definite D call. The V gene lost 6 bases and the J gene lost 3 bases, with 5 bases spanning the gap. The CDR3 length is 11 residues. CDR1 and CDR2 (germline): MNHEY, SVGAGI. This CDR3 reads CASSSEETQYF. The CDR3 DNA reads as TGTGCCAGCAGCTCAGAAGAGACCCAGTACTTC.

The gene calls are TRBV28 and TRBJ1-5, with a possible D match to TRBD1 (6 bases). V was trimmed by 6 bases and J by 2 bases, leaving 14 bases between them. Germline V CDR1 and CDR2: MDHEN, SYDVKM. CDR3 length: 15 amino acids. The CDR3 nucleotides read TGTGCCAGCAGGGACAGCTCCCGTCGCAATCAGCCCCAGCATTTT. It is translated as CASRDSSRRNQPQHF.

The chain uses TRBV18 and TRBJ1-1; no definite D call. The CDR3 totals 13 residues. Trimming removed 0 bases at V and 5 bases at J, with 7 bases between. Germline CDR1 and CDR2: KGHSH and LQKENI. Written as DNA, the CDR3 is TGTGCCAGCTCACCACCGCCAGAGACTGAAGCTTTCTTT. This encodes CASSPPPETEAFF.

The chain uses TRBV19 and TRBJ1-1, with TRBD1 as a possible D gene (6 bases). The V end was cut by 3 bases, the J end by 8 bases, with 13 bases between. Looked up from germline, CDR1 is LNHDA and CDR2 is SQIVND (reference sequence). This CDR3 spans 13 amino acids. CDR3 bases: TGTGCCAGTAGTATGGAGGGGGGGACCGAAGCTTTCTTT. Protein sequence: CASSMEGGTEAFF.

The chain carries TRBV28 and TRBJ1-1; D is possibly TRBD1 (6 bases). Looked up from germline, CDR1 is MDHEN and CDR2 is SYDVKM. This CDR3 has 14 amino acids. V was pared by 5 bases and J by 4 bases, with 14 bases between. The CDR3 sequence: CASSIPGHFTEAFF. The CDR3 DNA is TGTGCCAGCAGTATCCCGGGACATTTCACTGAAGCTTTCTTT.